The subject of this entry is one T cell receptor beta chain. Its antigen is unidentified. Sequenced by immunoSEQ multiplex PCR; TCRdb stores in-frame clones only, minus some. Among approximately 330,000 clones listed, approximately 80% were seen once. The data are from a study of cytotoxic CD8 clonotypes in ibrutinib-treated CLL. General study results and limits: Treatment left the uncommon public clonotypes either contracted or stable in frequency.

Looked up from germline, CDR1 is MDHEN and CDR2 is SYDVKM. J lost 5 bases, V lost 4 bases, and 7 bases had no gene match. The length of the CDR3 is 15 residues. The chain couples TRBV28 to TRBJ2-7, with 11 positions matching TRBD2. Sequencing used PBMCs, obtained before ibrutinib treatment. This TCR derives from a human donor with chronic lymphocytic leukemia. The DNA for the CDR3 is TGTGCCAGCAGTTCCTCTAGCGGGAGGTTCCACGAGCAGTACTTC. Translating gives CASSSSSGRFHEQYF.